This T cell receptor beta chain derives from a study of CD8+ T cells in alopecia areata. This sample's treatment: oral pan-JAK inhibitor, 5-10 mg twice daily. After isolation, RNA underwent reverse transcription to generate cDNA as the sequencing template. Measured with immunoSEQ multiplex PCR; TCRdb has only the in-frame clones, and not every one. The repertoire holds some 110,000 clones, with 50% to 75% as singletons. Sequencing was performed on CD8+ T cells sorted from blood, taken at week 24, from a patient treated with tofacitinib. The TCR comes from a human donor with alopecia areata.

The DNA for the CDR3 is TGTGCCAGCAGTGAATGGCTAGCGGGGGGACAAGAGACCCAGTACTTC. Translated, it gives CASSEWLAGGQETQYF. V usage is TRBV2 and J usage is TRBJ2-5; 11 bases match TRBD2. This CDR3 has 16 amino acids. Trimming at V came to 2 bases and at J to 2 bases, leaving 4 bases not matched to a gene. The V gene's germline CDR1 is SNHLY and CDR2 FYNNEI.